The 3 T cell receptor beta chains below were found in one sample sequenced in a study of Ad26.COV2.S vaccination and SARS-CoV-2 variants. Generated by immunoSEQ multiplex PCR, the TCRdb table keeps only in-frame clones and is missing some. Of over 300,000 clones listed, about 83% are singletons. Described treatment: 15 to 20 received Ad26.COV2.S at low or high dose, single or two shots; roughly five received placebo; per-sample allocation not given. The samples were gathered on day 63 after the first injection of vaccine or placebo. The source was peripheral blood, collected in a trial of Ad26.COV2.S vaccine versus placebo. The receptors were sampled from a person between 18 and 60 years old who received the Ad26.COV2.S COVID-19 vaccine or a placebo.

The V gene is TRBV30, the J gene TRBJ1-1; D is unclear. Trimming shortened V by 0 bases and J by 0 bases, and 5 bases separated the two germline ends. Germline V CDR1 and CDR2: GTSNPN, SVGIG (reference sequence). The CDR3 consists of 13 residues. This CDR3 reads CAWSVGMNTEAFF. CDR3 DNA sequence: TGTGCCTGGAGTGTAGGCATGAACACTGAAGCTTTCTTT.

The chain has TRBV18 and TRBJ2-7; 8 bases are shared with TRBD2. The CDR3 has 19 residues. The germline V gene has CDR1 KGHSH and CDR2 LQKENI. The junction had 18 bases not matched to a gene; V was cut back by 1 base and J by 4 bases. CDR3 bases: TGTGCCAGCTCACCACATAAACGGGTTCCGGGACTAGTGGTTTACGAGCAGTACTTC. It translates to CASSPHKRVPGLVVYEQYF.

The rearrangement uses TRBV30 and TRBJ1-2; tentative D call: TRBD1 (5 bases). The V gene's germline CDR1 is GTSNPN and CDR2 SVGIG (reference sequence). This CDR3 has 14 residues. V was shortened by 3 bases and J by 5 bases, with 16 bases between the two germline ends. The CDR3 DNA sequence: TGTGCCTGGAGCGCGGGACTCCTGAGGTATGGCTACACCTTC. Its protein product is CAWSAGLLRYGYTF.